The present entry profiles one TCR beta chain with its context. This record belongs to a study of blood T cell repertoires in COVID-19. The study drew participants aged about 18 to 95 years from fewer than 30 US areas. Cohort 3 donors counted as recovered after two negative PCRs, clearance, or resolved symptoms. In the authors' methods: Estimation of nucleated cell counts was performed using reference gene primer amplification. The repertoire was sequenced with immunoSEQ multiplex PCR; TCRdb's copy has only in-frame clones and lacks some. That table is the source of V, J and clone size, and D and trimming were worked out from the DNA. The top ten clones hold less than 6.5% of a sample with 300,000 to 350,000 clones, around nine tenths of them seen once. The receptor was isolated from a man aged 25 to 45 who had recovered from COVID-19. The sample comprised PBMCs or T cells enriched from blood (not recorded which).

CDR3 DNA sequence: TGCGCCAGCAGCCAAGAGTGGGCCACCTACGAGCAGTACTTC. It codes for CASSQEWATYEQYF. The rearrangement joins TRBV4-1 to TRBJ2-7; no definite D call. This CDR3 has 14 amino acids. The germline gives CDR1 MGHRA, CDR2 YSYEKL. V was clipped by 0 bases and J by 2 bases, with 8 bases between them.